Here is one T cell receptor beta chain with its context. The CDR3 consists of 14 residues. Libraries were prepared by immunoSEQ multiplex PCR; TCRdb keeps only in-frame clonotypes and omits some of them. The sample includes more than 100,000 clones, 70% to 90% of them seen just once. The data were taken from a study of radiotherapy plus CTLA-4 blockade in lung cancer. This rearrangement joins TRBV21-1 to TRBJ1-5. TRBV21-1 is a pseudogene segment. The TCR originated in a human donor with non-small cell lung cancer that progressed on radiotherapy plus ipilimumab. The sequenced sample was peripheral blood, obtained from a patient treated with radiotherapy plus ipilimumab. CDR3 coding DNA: TGTGCCAGCAGCAAGACCGCGTCCCCTGGGCCCCAGCATTTT. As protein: CASSKTASPGPQHF.